Presented here are 10 T cell receptor beta chains from one specimen sequenced in a study of tumor-infiltrating lymphocytes in primary liver carcinoma. Unsorted bulk tissue of about 19-31 mg yielded co-extracted RNA and DNA. A primer matching the constant region was used to make TCR beta cDNA from approximately 520 ng of total RNA. Libraries for TCR beta were built through three nested multiplex PCR rounds, which together made up a slightly modified ARM-PCR procedure. The first two PCR rounds used TRBV1-TRBV30 primers with a Cbeta primer, approximately 10 cycles each. One entry per CDR3 protein, called by TCRdb with MiXCR from the multiplex PCR reads. The table lists approximately 120,000 distinct CDR3 sequences, 64% of them singletons. The sequencing input was liver tumor tissue from sampling region 3. As for subset: tumor region T3, left-lateral pole. Every receptor here comes from a woman in her fifties or sixties with primary liver carcinoma and hepatitis B virus infection.

As concerns this clonotype: The CDR3 does not end in the conserved phenylalanine or tryptophan, so this is likely a read error. The chain recombines TRBV4-2 with TRBJ2-3; TRBD2 agrees at 15 bases. Germline CDR1 reads LGHNA; CDR2 reads YNFKEQ. V shed 4 bases and J 8 bases; nucleotides not matched to a gene: 10. This CDR3 region has 17 residues. This CDR3 is CASSPGLAGGTSGTQYY. CDR3 in DNA: TGTGCCAGCAGCCCGGGACTAGCGGGAGGAACCAGCGGTACGCAGTATTAT.

Concerning this clonotype itself: A much more abundant neighbour one base away suggests this may be a read error. This chain joins TRBV5-1 and TRBJ2-1, with D unclear. Germline loops: CDR1 SGHRS, CDR2 YFSETQ. This CDR3 has 15 amino acids. CDR3 amino acids: CTSSLFRDSYNEQFF. The CDR3 bases are TGCACCAGCAGCTTGTTCAGAGACTCCTACAATGAGCAGTTCTTC.

Concerning this clonotype: The junction and the germline gene differ at one end; a read error may be behind it. This chain connects TRBV29-1 to TRBJ1-1; D gene uncertain. Looked up from germline, CDR1 is SQVTM and CDR2 is ANQGSEA. The CDR3 has 13 residues. This CDR3 is CSVEDQTNTEAFF. CDR3 DNA sequence: TGCAGCGTTGAGGATCAGACAAACACTGAAGCCTTCTTT.

The gene calls are TRBV11-2 and TRBJ2-3; no reliable D call. V was trimmed by 1 base and J by 2 bases, leaving 13 bases between them. CDR1 and CDR2 (germline): SGHAT, FQNNGV. This CDR3 region has 16 residues. CDR3 DNA sequence: TGTGCCAGCAGCTTAGCCGAACGGGCAATCACAGATACGCAGTATTTT. Residues: CASSLAERAITDTQYF.

This clonotype was recorded many times. The chain uses TRBV5-1 and TRBJ2-5; 9 bases fit TRBD2. The J segment lost 5 bases and the V segment lost 5 bases, leaving 4 bases of the junction unmatched. The CDR3 is 13 amino acids. CDR1 is SGHRS, CDR2 YFSETQ, per germline. In nucleotides, the CDR3 is TGCGCCAGCAGAGGTAGCGGGAGTGAGACCCAGTACTTC. It encodes CASRGSGSETQYF.

The chain has TRBV28 and TRBJ1-5; 9 positions match TRBD1. The CDR3 sequence is 15 residues long. Germline CDR1 MDHEN, CDR2 SYDVKM. V lost 10 bases, J lost 3 bases, and 10 bases stayed unmatched. The CDR3: CANSGQGFNNQPQHF. The CDR3 coding sequence is TGTGCCAACAGCGGACAGGGGTTCAACAATCAGCCCCAGCATTTT.

The chain links TRBV28 to TRBJ2-1; TRBD2 matches at 14 bases. The CDR3 is 16 amino acids. V lost 4 bases and J lost 11; bases outside the gene matches: 10. Per the germline V gene, CDR1 is MDHEN and CDR2 is SYDVKM. Here the CDR3 DNA reads TGTGCCAGCAGTTCTGGTTGGACTAGCGGGAGGCCCCAGCAGTTCTTC. The encoded protein is CASSSGWTSGRPQQFF.

The J gene is TRBJ2-7, the V gene TRBV29-1, with D possibly TRBD1 on 5 matching bases. The CDR3 has 14 residues. With 6 bases removed from V and 5 bases from J, the gap between germline ends came to 20 bases. CDR1 and CDR2 from the germline V gene are SQVTM and ANQGSEA. The CDR3 sequence is CSVTEDTTYHEQYF. CDR3 in DNA: TGCAGCGTGACAGAAGATACCACCTACCACGAGCAGTACTTC.

J is TRBJ1-3 and V is TRBV4-2, with 7 bases fitting TRBD1. CDR1 LGHNA and CDR2 YNFKEQ come from the germline V gene. The trim removed 2 bases at V and 15 bases at J, leaving 22 bases unmatched. The CDR3 has 17 residues. DNA of the CDR3: TGTGCCAGCAGCCAATATGGAGGGGGCTTTACCGGAAACGCCACATATTTT. This gives the protein CASSQYGGGFTGNATYF.

Points on this clonotype: With a much larger clone just one base away, this may be a read error. The chain couples TRBV28 to TRBJ1-1; D is perhaps TRBD1 (6 bases). This CDR3 is 14 amino acids long. CDR1 and CDR2 from the germline V gene are MDHEN and SYDVKM. The CDR3 loop reads CVSSRMTGNTEAFF. The CDR3 DNA is TGTGTCAGCAGCCGGATGACAGGGAACACTGAAGCTTTCTTT.